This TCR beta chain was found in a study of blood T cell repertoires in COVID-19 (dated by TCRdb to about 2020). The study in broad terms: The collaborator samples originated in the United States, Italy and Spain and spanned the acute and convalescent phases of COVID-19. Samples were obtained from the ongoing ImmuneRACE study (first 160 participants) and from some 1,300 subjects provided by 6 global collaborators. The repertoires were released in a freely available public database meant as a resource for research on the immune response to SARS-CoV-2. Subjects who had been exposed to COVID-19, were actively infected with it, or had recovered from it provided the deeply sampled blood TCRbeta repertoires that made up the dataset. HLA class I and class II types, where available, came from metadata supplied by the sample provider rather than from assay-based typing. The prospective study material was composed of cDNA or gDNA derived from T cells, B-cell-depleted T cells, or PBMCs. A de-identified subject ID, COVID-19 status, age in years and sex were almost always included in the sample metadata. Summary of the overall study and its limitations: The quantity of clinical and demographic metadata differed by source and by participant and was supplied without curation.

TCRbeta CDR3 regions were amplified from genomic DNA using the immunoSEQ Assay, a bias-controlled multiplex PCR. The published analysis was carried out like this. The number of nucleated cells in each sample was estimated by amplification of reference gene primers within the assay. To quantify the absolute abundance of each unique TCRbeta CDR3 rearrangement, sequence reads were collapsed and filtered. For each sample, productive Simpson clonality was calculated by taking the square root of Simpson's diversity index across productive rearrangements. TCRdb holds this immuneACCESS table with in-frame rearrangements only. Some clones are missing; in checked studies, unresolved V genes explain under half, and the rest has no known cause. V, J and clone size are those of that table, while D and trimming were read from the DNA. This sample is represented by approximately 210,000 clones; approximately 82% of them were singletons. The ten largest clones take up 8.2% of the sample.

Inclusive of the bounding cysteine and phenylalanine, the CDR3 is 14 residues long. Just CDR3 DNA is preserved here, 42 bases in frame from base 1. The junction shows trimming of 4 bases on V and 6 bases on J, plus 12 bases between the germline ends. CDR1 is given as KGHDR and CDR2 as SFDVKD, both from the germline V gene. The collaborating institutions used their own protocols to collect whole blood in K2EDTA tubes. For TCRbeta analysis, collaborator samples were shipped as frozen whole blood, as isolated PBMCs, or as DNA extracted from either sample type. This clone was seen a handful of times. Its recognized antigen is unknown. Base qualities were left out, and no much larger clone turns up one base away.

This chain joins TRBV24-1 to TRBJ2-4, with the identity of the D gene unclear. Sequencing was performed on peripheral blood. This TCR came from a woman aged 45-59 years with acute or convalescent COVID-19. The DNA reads TGTGCCACCAGTGACCCGAGTTATGGAAACATTCAGTACTTC. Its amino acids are CATSDPSYGNIQYF.